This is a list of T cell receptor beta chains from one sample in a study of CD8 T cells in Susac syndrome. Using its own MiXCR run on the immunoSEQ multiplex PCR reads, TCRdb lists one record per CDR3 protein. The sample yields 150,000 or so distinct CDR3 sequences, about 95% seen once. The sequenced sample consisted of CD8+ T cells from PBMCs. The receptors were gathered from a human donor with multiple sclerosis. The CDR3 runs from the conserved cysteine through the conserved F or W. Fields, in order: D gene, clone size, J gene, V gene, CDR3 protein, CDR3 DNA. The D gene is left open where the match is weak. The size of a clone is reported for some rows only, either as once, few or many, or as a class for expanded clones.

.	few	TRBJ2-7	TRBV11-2	CASSLEPGGPYEQYF	TGTGCCAGCAGCTTAGAGCCAGGAGGCCCTTACGAGCAGTACTTC
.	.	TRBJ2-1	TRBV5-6	CASSFFSYNEQFF	TGTGCCAGCAGCTTTTTCTCCTACAATGAGCAGTTCTTC
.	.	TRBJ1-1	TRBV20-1	CSARDEKLGPPLSATEAFF	TGCAGTGCTAGAGATGAGAAATTAGGACCCCCCCTCTCGGCCACTGAAGCTTTCTTT
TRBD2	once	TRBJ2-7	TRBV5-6	CASSSGGASYEQYF	TGTGCCAGCAGCTCGGGGGGGGCATCCTACGAGCAGTACTTC
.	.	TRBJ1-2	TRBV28	CASSSRVREFYGYTF	TGTGCCAGCAGCTCCAGAGTTCGGGAATTCTATGGCTACACCTTC
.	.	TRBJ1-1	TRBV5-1	CASSLILGPHEAGEAFF	TGCGCCAGCAGCTTGATCTTGGGGCCTCATGAGGCTGGTGAAGCTTTCTTT
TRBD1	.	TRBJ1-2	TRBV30	CAWSDRTGLDYGYTF	TGTGCCTGGAGTGACCGGACAGGGTTGGACTATGGCTACACCTTC
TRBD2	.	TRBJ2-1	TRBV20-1	CSARGTSGDYNEQFF	TGCAGTGCTAGGGGGACTAGCGGGGATTACAATGAGCAGTTCTTC
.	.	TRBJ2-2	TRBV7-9	CAGSGTGELFF	TGTGCTGGGTCGGGCACCGGGGAGCTGTTTTTT
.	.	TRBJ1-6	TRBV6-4	CASSDSFADPYGNSPLHF	TGTGCCAGCAGTGACTCTTTTGCGGACCCGTATGGTAATTCACCCCTCCACTTT
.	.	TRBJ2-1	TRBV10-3	CAISEDGGIYEQFF	TGTGCCATCAGTGAGGATGGGGGGATCTATGAGCAGTTCTTC
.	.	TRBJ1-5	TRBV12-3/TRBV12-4	CASSLVENQPQHF	TGTGCCAGCAGTTTAGTTGAAAATCAGCCCCAGCATTTT
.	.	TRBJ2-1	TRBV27	CASTSGSSYNEQFF	TGTGCCAGCACTTCGGGGAGCTCCTACAATGAGCAGTTCTTC
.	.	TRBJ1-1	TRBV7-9	CASSLDGTVNTEAFF	TGTGCCAGCAGCTTAGACGGGACGGTGAACACTGAAGCTTTCTTT
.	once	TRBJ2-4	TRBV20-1	CSANWVDKNIQYF	TGCAGTGCTAATTGGGTGGACAAAAACATTCAGTACTTC
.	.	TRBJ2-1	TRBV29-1	CSVTALGEQFF	TGCAGCGTCACCGCGTTGGGCGAGCAGTTCTTC
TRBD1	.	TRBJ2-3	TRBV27	CASSFQGATDTQYF	TGTGCCAGCAGTTTCCAGGGGGCCACAGATACGCAGTATTTT
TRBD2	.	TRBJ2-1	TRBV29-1	CSGRAGVHNEQFF	TGCAGCGGACGAGCGGGGGTTCACAATGAGCAGTTCTTC
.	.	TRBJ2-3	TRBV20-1	CSATLGTDTQYF	TGCAGTGCCACACTAGGCACAGATACGCAGTATTTT
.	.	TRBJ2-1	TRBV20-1	CSARDRGGLRSEQFF	TGCAGTGCTAGAGATCGGGGCGGCTTGAGGAGTGAGCAGTTCTTC
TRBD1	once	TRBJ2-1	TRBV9	CASSGYGTGAYNEQFF	TGTGCCAGCAGCGGTTACGGGACAGGGGCATACAATGAGCAGTTCTTC
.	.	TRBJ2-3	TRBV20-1	CSANSRDQINTQYF	TGCAGTGCTAACTCCCGGGACCAGATAAATACGCAGTATTTT
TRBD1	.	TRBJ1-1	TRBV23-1	CASSPRGQEFGGTEAFF	TGCGCCAGCAGTCCGAGGGGACAGGAGTTTGGGGGCACTGAAGCTTTCTTT
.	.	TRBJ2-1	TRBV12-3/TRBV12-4	CASRNLDGFVGEQFF	TGTGCCAGCAGGAACCTGGACGGTTTCGTGGGTGAGCAGTTCTTC
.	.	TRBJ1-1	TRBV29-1	CSVRADEAFF	TGCAGCGTCAGGGCAGATGAAGCTTTCTTT
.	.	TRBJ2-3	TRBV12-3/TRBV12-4	CASSRTDTQYF	TGTGCCAGCAGTCGCACAGATACGCAGTATTTT
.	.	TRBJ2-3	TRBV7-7	CASSLNPGGTDTQYF	TGTGCTAGCAGCTTAAACCCCGGGGGCACAGATACGCAGTATTTT